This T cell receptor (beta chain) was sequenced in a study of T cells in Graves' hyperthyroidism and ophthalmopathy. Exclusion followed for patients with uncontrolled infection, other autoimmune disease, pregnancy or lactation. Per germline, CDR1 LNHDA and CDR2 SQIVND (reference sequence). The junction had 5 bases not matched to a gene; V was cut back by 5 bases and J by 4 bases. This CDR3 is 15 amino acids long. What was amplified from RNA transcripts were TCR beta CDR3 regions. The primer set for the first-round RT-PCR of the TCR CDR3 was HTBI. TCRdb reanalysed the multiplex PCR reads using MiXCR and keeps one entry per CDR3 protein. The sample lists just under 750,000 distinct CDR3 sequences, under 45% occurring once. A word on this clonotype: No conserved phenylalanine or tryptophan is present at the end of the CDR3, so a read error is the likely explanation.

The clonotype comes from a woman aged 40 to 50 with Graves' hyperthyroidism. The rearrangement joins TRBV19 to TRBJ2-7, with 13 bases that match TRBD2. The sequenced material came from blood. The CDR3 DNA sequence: TGTGCCAGTAGTCCTGGGACTAGCGGGACATACGAGCAGTACCTC. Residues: CASSPGTSGTYEQYL.